This T cell receptor beta chain was sequenced in a study of cytomegalovirus exposure and HLA in healthy donors. Germline CDR1 MDHEN, CDR2 SYDVKM. The ends were cut back, 1 base at V and 2 bases at J, with 15 bases in the middle. The CDR3 length is 16 residues. In the PCR, 60 Vbeta and 13 Jbeta primers were used. Assay used: immunoSEQ multiplex PCR; TCRdb lists only in-frame clones, some missing. The top ten clones hold 12% of a sample with 35,000 to 55,000 clones, roughly 60% of them seen once. The sequencing input was PBMCs. The clonotype originates from a man aged 55-75 years in good health and CMV-seropositive. The gene calls are TRBV28 and TRBJ2-7; D is possibly TRBD1 (6 bases). CDR3 sequence (DNA): TGTGCCAGCAGTTTATTAGCAGGGGTTAGGGCCTACGAGCAGTACTTC. Protein: CASSLLAGVRAYEQYF.